This T cell receptor (beta chain) derives from a study of control samples from healthy donors and cancer patients (TCRdb year 2020). CDR1 is given as SGDLS and CDR2 as YYNGEE, both from the germline V gene. From the cysteine up to the phenylalanine, the CDR3 has a length of 15 residues. Here the CDR3 DNA is all that survives: 45 bases in frame from base 1. The germline V end is reduced by 4 bases and the J end by 1 base; junction bases left unmatched: 4. A remark on this clone: It has no known antigen specificity. Base quality data are lacking; no much larger clone is found one base away.

Preparation of the library involved the immunoSEQ multiplex PCR assay. Here the immuneACCESS table is served through TCRdb, limited to in-frame sequences with V and J called. Missing clones are a known gap in these copies; in checked studies unresolved V genes cover under half, and the rest lacks a known reason. For this sample there are about 98,000 clones; roughly 82% appear just once. The ten biggest clones cover more than 1.5% of the sample. What was sequenced was blood. The receptor was isolated from a man aged 60 to 75 in good health. The chain is encoded by TRBV9 joined to TRBJ2-1, with 8 central nucleotides matching TRBD2. The encoded CDR3 is CASSPAGVSYNEQFF. DNA sequence: TGTGCCAGCAGCCCAGCGGGGGTATCCTACAATGAGCAGTTCTTC.